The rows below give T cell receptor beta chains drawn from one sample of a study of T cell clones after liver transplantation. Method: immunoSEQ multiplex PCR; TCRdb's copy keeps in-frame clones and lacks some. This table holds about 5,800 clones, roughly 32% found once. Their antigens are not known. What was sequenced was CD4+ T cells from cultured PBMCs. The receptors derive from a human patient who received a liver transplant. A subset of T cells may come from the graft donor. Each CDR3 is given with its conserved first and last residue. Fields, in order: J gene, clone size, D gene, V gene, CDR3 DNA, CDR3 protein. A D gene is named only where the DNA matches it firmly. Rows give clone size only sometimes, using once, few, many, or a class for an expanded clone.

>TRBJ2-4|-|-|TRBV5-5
TGTGCCAGCAGCCAAGGGACCAACATTCAGTACTTC
CASSQGTNIQYF
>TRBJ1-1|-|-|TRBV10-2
TGCGCCAGCAGAGGGGTCCGGACTGAAGCTTTCTTT
CASRGVRTEAFF
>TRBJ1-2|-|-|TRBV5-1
TGCGCCAGCAGCTTGGAACAGAGCTATGGCTACACCTTC
CASSLEQSYGYTF
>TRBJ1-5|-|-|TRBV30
TGTGCCTGGAAGCCAGGTCCAAATCAGCCCCAGCATTTT
CAWKPGPNQPQHF
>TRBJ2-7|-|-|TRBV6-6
TGTGCCAGCAGCAAGAACAGCGACCCCTCCTACGAGCAGTACTTC
CASSKNSDPSYEQYF
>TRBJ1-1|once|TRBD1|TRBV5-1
TGCGCCAGCAGCTTGGATCCGGGACAGTTGAACACTGAAGCTTTCTTT
CASSLDPGQLNTEAFF
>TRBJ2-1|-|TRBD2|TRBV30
TGTGCCTGGAGTTCACTAGCGGGAGTTGAGCAGTTCTTC
CAWSSLAGVEQFF
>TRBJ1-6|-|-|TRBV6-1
TGTGCCAGCAGTGAACGTCGCGGGACATATAATTCACCCCTCCACTTT
CASSERRGTYNSPLHF
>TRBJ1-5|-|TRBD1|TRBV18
TGTGCCAGCTCACCAAACCAGGGGCAGGGGGCCCAGCCCCAGCATTTT
CASSPNQGQGAQPQHF
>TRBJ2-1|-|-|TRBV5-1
TGCGCCAGCAGCTTGGCAGTAAACAATGAGCAGTTCTTC
CASSLAVNNEQFF
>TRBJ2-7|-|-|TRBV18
TGTGCCAGCTCACCATGGCCTTCCTACGAGCAGTACTTC
CASSPWPSYEQYF
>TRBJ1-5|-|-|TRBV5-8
TGTGCCAGCAGCTTGGGACGGACATTCAATCAGCCCCAGCATTTT
CASSLGRTFNQPQHF
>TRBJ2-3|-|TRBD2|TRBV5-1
TGCGCCAGCAGCTTTTTAGCGGGGCAAGATACGCAGTATTTT
CASSFLAGQDTQYF
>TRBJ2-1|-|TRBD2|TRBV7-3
TGTGCCAGCAGCCTAAGGACTAGCGGGTTTAATGAGCAGTTCTTC
CASSLRTSGFNEQFF
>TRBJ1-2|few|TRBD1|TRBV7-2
TGTGCCAGCAGCTTAGCGCAGGGACAGATCTATGGCTACACCTTC
CASSLAQGQIYGYTF
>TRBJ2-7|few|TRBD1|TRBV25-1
TGTGCCAGCAGTGCCCTAAACAGGGGCTCCTACGAGCAGTACTTC
CASSALNRGSYEQYF
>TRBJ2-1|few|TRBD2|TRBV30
TGTGCCTGGAGTGTACTAGGAGCGGGAAGGGTCAATGAGCAGTTCTTC
CAWSVLGAGRVNEQFF
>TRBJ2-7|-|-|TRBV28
TGTGCCAGCATGAGAGGTACCTACGAGCAGTACTTC
CASMRGTYEQYF
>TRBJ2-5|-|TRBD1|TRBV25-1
TGTGCCAGCAGTGGATGGACAGGGGGCTTAGAGACCCAGTACTTC
CASSGWTGGLETQYF
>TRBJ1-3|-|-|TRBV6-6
TGTGCCAGCAGTTACGAAGGCGACACCATATATTTT
CASSYEGDTIYF
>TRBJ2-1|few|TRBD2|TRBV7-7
TGTGCTAGCAGCATGACTAGCTTGGGTGAGCAGTTCTTC
CASSMTSLGEQFF
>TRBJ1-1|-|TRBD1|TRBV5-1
TGCGCCAGCAGCTTTTCCGGGACAGGGGGGATGAACACTGAAGCTTTCTTT
CASSFSGTGGMNTEAFF
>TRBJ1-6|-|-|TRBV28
TGTGCCAGCGCGGTAACAGGTTATAATTCACCCCTCCACTTT
CASAVTGYNSPLHF
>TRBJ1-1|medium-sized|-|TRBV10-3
TGTGCCATCAGTGAGTTTCAGATTATGAACACTGAAGCTTTCTTT
CAISEFQIMNTEAFF
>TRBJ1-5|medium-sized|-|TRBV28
TGTGCCAGCAGTTTACTCAGGGAAGATAGCAATCAGCCCCAGCATTTT
CASSLLREDSNQPQHF
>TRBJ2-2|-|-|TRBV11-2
TGTGCCAGCACCTTCCAGATCACCGGGGAGCTGTTTTTT
CASTFQITGELFF
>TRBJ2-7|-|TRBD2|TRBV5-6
TGTGCCAGCAGCATCCTAGCGGGGGGACCGACTTCCTACGAGCAGTACTTC
CASSILAGGPTSYEQYF
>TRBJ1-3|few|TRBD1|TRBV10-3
TGTGCCACGGTCCGGGACAGTGGCTCTGGAAACACCATATATTTT
CATVRDSGSGNTIYF
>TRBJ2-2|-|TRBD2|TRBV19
TGTGCCAGTAGTATAGTTCTGGGGGGGACTAGCGGGAGGTGGACCGGGGAGCTGTTTTTT
CASSIVLGGTSGRWTGELFF
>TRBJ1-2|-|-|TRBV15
TGTGCCAACAGCAGAGATTCGGGACGGAACTATGGCTACACCTTC
CANSRDSGRNYGYTF
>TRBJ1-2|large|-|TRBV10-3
TGTGCCATCAGTGAATCCCCCCGGAGTGGTGGCTACACCTTC
CAISESPRSGGYTF
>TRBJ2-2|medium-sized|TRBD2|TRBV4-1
TGCGCCAGCAGCCAAGAGTGGCCGGGACTAGGTAACACCGGGGAGCTGTTTTTT
CASSQEWPGLGNTGELFF
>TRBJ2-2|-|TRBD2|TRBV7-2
TGTGCCAGCAGCCCACAGTCAGCTAGCGGGGGGCGCGGCACCGGGGAGCTGTTTTTT
CASSPQSASGGRGTGELFF
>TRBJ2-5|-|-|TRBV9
TGTGCCAGCAGCGCCCCCCCACAAGAGACCCAGTACTTC
CASSAPPQETQYF
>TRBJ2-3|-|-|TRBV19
TGTGCCAGTTCCCCGAACACAGATACGCAGTATTTT
CASSPNTDTQYF
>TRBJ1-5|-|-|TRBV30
TGTGCCTGGAGTGCCCAACAGGGAGGGCCCCAGCATTTT
CAWSAQQGGPQHF
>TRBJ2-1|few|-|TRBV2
TGTGCCAGCAGTGAAGGTCAGGTAGACCACTCCTACAATGAGCAGTTCTTC
CASSEGQVDHSYNEQFF
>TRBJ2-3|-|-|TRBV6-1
TGTGCCAGCAGCTCAGGCCCCGTCACAGATACGCAGTATTTT
CASSSGPVTDTQYF
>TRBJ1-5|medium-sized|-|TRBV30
TGTGCCTGGAGTGTGACAGCTTCGAATCAGCCCCAGCATTTT
CAWSVTASNQPQHF
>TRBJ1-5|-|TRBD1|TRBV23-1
TGCGCCAGCAGAAAAGGGGGCCCCTATCAGCCCCAGCATTTT
CASRKGGPYQPQHF
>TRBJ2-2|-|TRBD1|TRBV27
TGTGCCAGCAGCAGGGACAGAACATCGAACACCGGGGAGCTGTTTTTT
CASSRDRTSNTGELFF
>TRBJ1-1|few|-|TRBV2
TGTGCCAGCATATGGGGCACTGAAGCTTTCTTT
CASIWGTEAFF
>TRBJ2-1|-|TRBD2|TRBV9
TGTGCCAGCAGCGCTCTTCCGGGGGAGGGCAATGAGCAGTTCTTC
CASSALPGEGNEQFF
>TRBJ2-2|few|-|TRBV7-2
TGTGCCAGCAGCTTATCCTGGCGGGGGAACACCGGGGAGCTGTTTTTT
CASSLSWRGNTGELFF
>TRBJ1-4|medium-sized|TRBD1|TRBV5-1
TGCGCCAGCAGCTTGAGGACAGGGCTAAATGAAAAACTGTTTTTT
CASSLRTGLNEKLFF
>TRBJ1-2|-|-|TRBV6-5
TGTGCCAGCAGCCGCTTACAGGGATATGGCTACACCTTC
CASSRLQGYGYTF
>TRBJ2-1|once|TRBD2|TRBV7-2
TGTGCCAGCAGCCCCCAAGTAGCGGGGCACAATGAGCAGTTCTTC
CASSPQVAGHNEQFF
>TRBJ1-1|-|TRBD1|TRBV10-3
TGTGCCATCGCCGGACAGGGGAACACTGAAGCTTTCTTT
CAIAGQGNTEAFF
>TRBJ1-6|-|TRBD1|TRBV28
TGTGCCAGCAGTCCGGGACAGGCTCACTTTAACTCCTATAATTCACCCCTCCACTTT
CASSPGQAHFNSYNSPLHF
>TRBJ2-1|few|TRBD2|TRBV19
TGTGCCACCTCAATTTTTAGCGGGAGTAATCCGGGGAATGAGCAGTTCTTC
CATSIFSGSNPGNEQFF
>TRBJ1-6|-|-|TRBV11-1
TGTGCCAGCAGCCTAGAGGCGTATTCACCCCTCCACTTT
CASSLEAYSPLHF
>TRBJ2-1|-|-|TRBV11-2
TGTGCCAGCAGCTTAGATGTGGGTAATGAGCAGTTCTTC
CASSLDVGNEQFF
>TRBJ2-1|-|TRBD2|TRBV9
TGTGCCAGCAGCCCCCTCGGGAGGGCCCCTCGGAATGAGCAGTTCTTC
CASSPLGRAPRNEQFF
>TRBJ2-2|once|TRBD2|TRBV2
TGTGCCAGCAGAGAGCGGGAGGTTAACACCGGGGAGCTGTTTTTT
CASREREVNTGELFF
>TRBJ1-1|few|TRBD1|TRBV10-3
TGTGCCAGCAATTCTAATTCCCGGACAGGCTCCTCAACTGAAGCTTTCTTT
CASNSNSRTGSSTEAFF
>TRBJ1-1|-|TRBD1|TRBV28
TGTGCCAGCAGTCCCCGACAGGGAATATCAACCCCTGAAGCTTTCTTT
CASSPRQGISTPEAFF
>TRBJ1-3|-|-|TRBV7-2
TGTGCCAGCAGCTTCGATCACTCTGGAAACACCATATATTTT
CASSFDHSGNTIYF